Following are 17 T cell receptor beta chains from one sample sequenced in a study of molecular identifiers for immune sequencing clone quantification (dated by TCRdb to the late 2010s). Library creation used PCR. TCRdb shows the sequencer as Illumina HiSeq 4000. In TCRdb, the public reads were trimmed at Q25 with fastp and aligned with MiXCR, with productive beta chains retained. Rows matching on CDR3 protein sequence are summarized as one entry with the most common DNA and genes. The sample table shows about 510,000 distinct CDR3 sequences, and over 20% are seen once. Approximately 0.8% of the sample rests with the top ten. The sample taken for sequencing was naive CD8+ T cells from blood, with Jurkat cell RNA spiked in. This specimen's cell subset or site label, interpreted: FACS-sorted CD8+CD4-CCR7+CD45RA+ naive T cells. The receptors here all came from a human donor in good health. Some libraries in this study had Jurkat cell RNA spiked in.

This clonotype was counted at least ten times. The chain is built from TRBV5-5 and TRBJ2-2; 9 bases fit TRBD2. CDR1 is SGHKS and CDR2 is YYEKEE in the germline V gene (reference sequence). The length of the CDR3 is 16 residues. Trimming at V came to 3 bases and at J to 7 bases, leaving 10 bases not matched to a gene. The CDR3 region has the DNA TGTGCCAGCAGCTCATATAGCGGGAGCGCGGTCGGGGAGCTGTTTTTT. Encoded protein: CASSSYSGSAVGELFF.

In the case of this clonotype: A read error may be the cause here, since a much bigger clone is one base away. The rearrangement uses TRBV11-2 and TRBJ2-5, with D hard to call. Germline CDR1 reads SGHAT; CDR2 reads FQNNGV. The CDR3 has 15 amino acids. Between the trimmed V and J ends, which lost 1 base and 0 bases, there was a span of 9 bases. Written as DNA, the CDR3 is TGTGCCAGCAGCTTAGGGGCAGCCTACCAAGAGACCCAGTACTTC. Translation gives CASSLGAAYQETQYF.

This clonotype was observed at least ten times. CDR3 loop: CASSQVQEGGEQYF. The CDR3 DNA sequence: TGTGCCAGCAGCCAAGTCCAGGAGGGAGGGGAGCAGTACTTC. J is TRBJ2-7 and V is TRBV3-1, with 7 bases lining up with TRBD2. In germline, CDR1 is LGHDT, CDR2 YNNKEL (reference sequence). The CDR3 runs 14 residues. V lost 1 base to trimming and J lost 7 bases; unmatched junction nucleotides: 7.

For this clonotype: Just one base apart from a much larger clone, this may be a read error. The CDR3 protein is CNARDEVAKFTDTQYF. As DNA, the CDR3 is TGCAATGCTAGAGATGAAGTAGCGAAATTCACAGATACGCAGTATTTT. The chain is built from TRBV20-1 and TRBJ2-3, with D possibly TRBD2 on 5 matching bases. Germline CDR1 and CDR2: DFQATT and SNEGSKA (reference sequence). The CDR3 is 16 residues long.

This rearrangement joins TRBV12-3 or TRBV12-4 to TRBJ2-7; D may correspond to TRBD1 or TRBD2 (5 bases each). The CDR3 loop spans 14 amino acids. Trimming took off 7 bases at V and 3 bases at J, with 16 bases between the two ends. Here the CDR3 DNA reads TGTGCCAGCACCGGGACCGCCCGAAACTACGAGCAGTACTTC. Its protein is CASTGTARNYEQYF.

The rearrangement joins TRBV6-2 or TRBV6-3 to TRBJ1-5, with no clear D. CDR3 length equals 17 residues. Trimming removed 7 bases at V and 2 bases at J, with 21 bases between. Germline loops: CDR1 MNHEY, CDR2 SVGEGT. The CDR3 region is CASNPMTRVDGNQPQHF. The CDR3 nucleotides read TGTGCCAGCAATCCAATGACAAGGGTAGACGGCAATCAGCCCCAGCATTTT.

A note on this clonotype: This sequence may be a read error, since a much larger clone differs from it by one base. The rearrangement uses TRBV5-3 and TRBJ1-1, with D perhaps matching TRBD1 (5 bases). TRBV5-3 is known as an ORF, though its function is uncertain. The CDR3 consists of 15 residues. Written as DNA, the CDR3 is TGTGCCAGCAGCCCCGCTAGGGGCCTGGACACTGAAGCTCTCTTT. Amino acids: CASSPARGLDTEALF.

A few counts support this clonotype. The chain links TRBV6-2 or TRBV6-3 to TRBJ2-1, with 8 positions matching TRBD1. Per germline, CDR1 MNHEY and CDR2 SVGEGT. The V gene end was trimmed by 2 bases and the J gene end by 7 bases; junction bases not matched to a gene: 7. This CDR3 spans 15 amino acids. CDR3: CASSYGRGRVNEQFF. In DNA, the CDR3 is TGTGCCAGCAGTTACGGCAGGGGGCGCGTTAATGAGCAGTTCTTC.

This sequence joins TRBV24-1 and TRBJ2-2, with TRBD1 matching 7 bases. The CDR3 covers 17 residues. V was clipped by 6 bases and J by 1 base; unmatched bases: 10. Germline values: CDR1 KGHDR, CDR2 SFDVKD. DNA for the CDR3: TGTGCCACCAGTAAATCTTCGGACAGGAGGAACACCGGGGAGCTGTTTTTT. Amino acids: CATSKSSDRRNTGELFF.

Note on this clonotype: Possible read error: a much larger clone is one base away. This chain links TRBV4-2 with TRBJ2-3, with D tentatively TRBD1 (6 bases). The CDR3 is 14 amino acids. Trimming pared 1 base from V and 5 bases from J, leaving 10 bases between. Germline V gene data show CDR1 as LGHNA and CDR2 as YNFKEQ. This CDR3 reads CASSQALQGDTQYF. The CDR3 DNA reads TGTGCCAGCAGCCAAGCTCTACAGGGAGATACGCAGTATTTT.

The gene calls are TRBV7-6 and TRBJ2-1, with 7 bases lining up with TRBD2. Germline V gene data show CDR1 as SGHVS and CDR2 as FNYEAQ. This CDR3 region has 15 residues. The V gene end was trimmed by 2 bases and the J gene end by 2 bases; junction bases not matched to a gene: 3. The CDR3 nucleotides are TGTGCCAGCAGCTTACAGCGGGGTGCCTACAATGAGCAGTTCTTC. It codes for CASSLQRGAYNEQFF.

The sample holds a few counts of this clonotype. This chain links TRBV9 with TRBJ2-3; a possible D gene is TRBD2 (6 bases). This CDR3 has 16 amino acids. Trimming took off 0 bases at V and 0 bases at J, with 11 bases between the two ends. Germline V CDR1 and CDR2: SGDLS, YYNGEE. DNA for the CDR3: TGTGCCAGCAGCGTAGCAGGCGGGATTAGCACAGATACGCAGTATTTT. Protein sequence: CASSVAGGISTDTQYF.

Only a few counts were recorded for this clonotype. The chain has TRBV27 and TRBJ2-7, with 8 bases aligning to TRBD1. The CDR3 length is 18 residues. Germline assignment: CDR1 MNHEY and CDR2 SMNVEV (reference sequence). J lost 0 bases, V lost 5 bases, and 15 bases had no gene match. The CDR3 spells CASSTGQGRRVNSYEQYF. The DNA for the CDR3 is TGTGCCAGCAGTACCGGACAGGGTCGGAGGGTTAACTCCTACGAGCAGTACTTC.

The V gene is TRBV6-2 or TRBV6-3, the J gene TRBJ2-7, with 8 bases aligning to TRBD1. This CDR3 region has 15 residues. Germline V gene data show CDR1 as MNHEY and CDR2 as SVGEGT. Germline trimming cut 4 bases from V and 0 bases from J; bases unmatched to any gene: 5. The CDR3 reads CASSSTGGGSYEQYF. The CDR3 nucleotides read TGTGCCAGCAGTTCAACAGGGGGAGGCTCCTACGAGCAGTACTTC.

CDR3 in DNA: TGTGCCAGCAGTTTATCCTTAGCGGGAGCTGAGAGGGAGACCCAGTACTTC. Translation: CASSLSLAGAERETQYF. The chain has TRBV28 and TRBJ2-5, with 9 bases that match TRBD2. The CDR3 has 17 amino acids. Looked up from germline, CDR1 is MDHEN and CDR2 is SYDVKM. Unmatched junction bases numbered 11, after V lost 1 base and J lost 5 bases. The variable domain in full, completed from reference TRBV28 and TRBJ2-5, reads DVKVTQSSRYLVKRTGEKVFLECVQDMDHENMFWYRQDPGLGLRLIYFSYDVKMKEKGDIPEGYSVSREKKERFSLILESASTNQTSMYLCASSLSLAGAERETQYFGPGTRLLVL.

There are a few counts of this clonotype. This chain links TRBV27 with TRBJ2-1, with D tentatively TRBD2 (5 bases). Per the germline V gene, CDR1 is MNHEY and CDR2 is SMNVEV (reference sequence). This CDR3 contains 12 residues. V lost 7 bases and J lost 4, with 8 bases in between. This chain's CDR3 is CASKSGYNEQFF. The CDR3 coding sequence is TGTGCCAGCAAAAGCGGATACAATGAGCAGTTCTTC.

In this sample, this clonotype turned up a few times. The genes are TRBV6-2 or TRBV6-3 and TRBJ2-1; a possible D gene is TRBD2 (5 bases). V lost 2 bases, J lost 0 bases, and 11 bases lay in between. The CDR3 consists of 16 residues. Germline V gene lookup returns CDR1 MNHEY and CDR2 SVGEGT. The CDR3 loop is CASSYPEEGSYNEQFF. DNA of the CDR3: TGTGCCAGCAGTTACCCAGAAGAGGGCTCCTACAATGAGCAGTTCTTC.